One T cell receptor (beta chain) is described in this entry. What it binds is not known. The sample comes from a study of shared clonotypes between healthy human individuals. Across the whole study: Aged between 18 and 49, the donors were two women and a few men. The study's findings and limits: Lower generation probabilities were found for non-shared clonotypes than for those shared by all four donors.

Measured with immunoSEQ multiplex PCR; TCRdb has only the in-frame clones, and not every one. The sample carries around 2,000,000 clones, around 95% recorded once. This TCR derives from a man in his late teens or twenties in good health. The material sequenced was naive CD4+ T cells sorted from blood. Subset given: CD45RA+ positively selected.

Written as DNA, the CDR3 is TGTGCCAGCAGCGTAGCCCAGCGGCACACCGGGGAGCTGTTTTTT. Its protein product is CASSVAQRHTGELFF. This chain links TRBV9 with TRBJ2-2; a possible D gene is TRBD2 (5 bases). Per the germline V gene, CDR1 is SGDLS and CDR2 is YYNGEE. V lost 0 bases and J lost 3, with 9 bases in between. This CDR3 is built from 15 residues.